Each of the 25 T cell receptor beta chains below was sequenced from the same sample in a study of blood T cell repertoires in COVID-19. Clones were sequenced by immunoSEQ multiplex PCR, and TCRdb holds only the in-frame ones, with some missing. The sample holds 150,000 or so clones, roughly 80% seen once. Sequenced: PBMCs or T cells enriched from blood (not recorded which). Receptors were obtained from a man aged 45-60 years who had recovered from COVID-19.

The chain combines TRBV28 with TRBJ2-5, with TRBD1 matching over 10 bases. CDR1 MDHEN and CDR2 SYDVKM come from the germline V gene. J gave up 5 bases and V 3 bases, and 9 bases lay outside the gene matches. The CDR3 length is 16 residues. The CDR3 loop reads CASSLPGTGVIETQYF. CDR3 in DNA: TGTGCCAGCAGTTTGCCCGGGACAGGGGTGATTGAGACCCAGTACTTC.

This clone was observed once. The genes are TRBV5-4 and TRBJ1-6; 8 bases line up with TRBD1. Germline lookup yields CDR1 SGHNT and CDR2 YYREEE (reference sequence). J gave up 6 bases and V 0 bases, and 5 bases lay outside the gene matches. The CDR3 is 16 residues long. Written as DNA, the CDR3 is TGTGCCAGCAGCTTGGCAGGGGGCGATGCTAATTCACCCCTCCACTTT. It specifies CASSLAGGDANSPLHF.

This clone was seen a handful of times. The chain carries TRBV19 and TRBJ1-6; TRBD1 is a possible D gene (6 bases). The length of the CDR3 is 16 residues. Trimming pared 7 bases from V and 7 bases from J, leaving 20 bases between. Germline CDR1 is LNHDA and CDR2 is SQIVND (reference sequence). The CDR3 spells CASTSPGGGRNSPLHF. The DNA for the CDR3 is TGTGCCAGTACCTCTCCGGGGGGCGGACGGAATTCACCCCTCCACTTT.

This clone was seen more than once but under ten times. The rearrangement links TRBV6-1 to TRBJ1-6, with D hard to call. The length of the CDR3 is 13 residues. Trimming left V 1 base short and J 7 bases short, with 5 bases between. Germline CDR1 reads MNHNS; CDR2 reads SASEGT. The CDR3, as DNA: TGTGCCAGCAGTGAAGTACTAAATTCACCCCTCCACTTT. As protein: CASSEVLNSPLHF.

The DNA of the CDR3 is TGTGCCAGTAGTATAGAGGGAGGACATTCCTACAATGAGCAGTTCTTC. This sequence encodes CASSIEGGHSYNEQFF. The chain combines TRBV19 with TRBJ2-1, with D possibly TRBD2 on 6 matching bases. The CDR3 sequence is 16 residues long. Trimming stripped 0 bases from V and 1 base from J, with 10 bases between. Germline V CDR1 and CDR2: LNHDA, SQIVND (reference sequence).

The chain employs TRBV14 and TRBJ2-1, with 9 positions matching TRBD1. The CDR3 sequence is 11 residues long. V lost 9 bases to trimming and J lost 14 bases; unmatched junction nucleotides: 8. Germline CDR1 and CDR2: SGHDN and FVKESK. CDR3 bases: TGTGCCAGGAGGGCCCGGGACAGGGAGTTCTTC. It yields the protein CARRARDREFF.

The chain couples TRBV28 to TRBJ2-2; TRBD1 is a possible D gene (6 bases). This CDR3 is 14 amino acids long. Germline loops: CDR1 MDHEN, CDR2 SYDVKM. The CDR3, as DNA: TGTGCAACTAAGAAAGGGGGTAACACCGGGGAGCTGTTTTTT. Translation gives CATKKGGNTGELFF.

This clone was recorded once. The chain carries TRBV3-1 (or the pseudogene TRBV3-2) and TRBJ1-4; 7 nucleotides agree with TRBD1. Germline lookup yields CDR1 LGHDT and CDR2 YNNKEL (reference sequence). The CDR3 has 16 amino acids. V lost 1 base, J lost 3 bases, and 5 bases stayed unmatched. CDR3 sequence reads: CASSQAGGRSNEKLFF. In nucleotides, the CDR3 is TGTGCCAGCAGCCAAGCAGGGGGGAGGTCTAATGAAAAACTGTTTTTT.

This chain links TRBV7-9 with TRBJ2-7; maybe TRBD2 (6 bases). The germline CDR1 and CDR2 sequences are SEHNR and FQNEAQ (reference sequence). The CDR3 totals 14 residues. The V end lost 4 bases, the J end lost 6 bases, and 16 bases lay between the germline ends. The CDR3: CASSSPVRDAEQYF. The DNA for the CDR3 is TGTGCCAGCAGCTCCCCTGTGCGGGACGCCGAGCAGTACTTC.

The chain carries TRBV30 and TRBJ2-3; 14 bases are shared with TRBD2. V shed 5 bases and J 6 bases; nucleotides not matched to a gene: 7. This CDR3 region has 15 residues. Germline V gene sequence: CDR1 GTSNPN, CDR2 SVGIG (reference sequence). The CDR3 DNA is TGTGCCTGGGGTAGACTAGCGGGGGGGCCTGATACGCAGTATTTT. Translated: CAWGRLAGGPDTQYF.

This chain joins TRBV7-9 and TRBJ2-4, with 11 bases that match TRBD2. The CDR3 loop spans 14 amino acids. The germline V gene encodes CDR1 SEHNR and CDR2 FQNEAQ (reference sequence). The ends lost 5 bases at V and 7 bases at J; junction bases unmatched: 4. CDR3 DNA sequence: TGTGCCAGCAGCGTTAGCGGGAGGGCCAACATTCAGTACTTC. As protein: CASSVSGRANIQYF. The full variable domain, rest sourced from reference TRBV7-9 and TRBJ2-4, is DTGVSQNPRHKITKRGQNVTFRCDPISEHNRLYWYRQTLGQGPEFLTYFQNEAQLEKSRLLSDRFSAERPKGSFSTLEIQRTEQGDSAMYLCASSVSGRANIQYFGAGTRLSVL.

In the case of this clone: Other DNA variants within this sample encode the same CDR3. This chain joins TRBV7-3 and TRBJ2-3; 8 nucleotides line up with TRBD2. Germline trimming cut 2 bases from V and 2 bases from J; bases unmatched to any gene: 0. Germline loops: CDR1 SGHTA, CDR2 FQGTGA. CDR3 length: 14 residues. The CDR3: CASSLGLATDTQYF. CDR3 coding DNA: TGTGCCAGCAGCTTAGGACTAGCCACAGATACGCAGTATTTT.

The V and J genes are TRBV19 and TRBJ2-1, with 9 bases aligning to TRBD1. Germline values: CDR1 LNHDA, CDR2 SQIVND (reference sequence). V lost 4 bases to trimming and J lost 7 bases; unmatched junction nucleotides: 5. CDR3 size: 14 residues. DNA of the CDR3: TGTGCCAGTAGTACAGGGACAGGGAGAAATGAGCAGTTCTTC. Its translation is CASSTGTGRNEQFF.

J is TRBJ1-4 and V is TRBV15; 7 bases align to TRBD1. The CDR3 is made up of 17 amino acids. V lost 0 bases, J lost 4 bases, and 8 bases stayed unmatched. Germline CDR1 is LNHNV and CDR2 is YYDKDF (reference sequence). CDR3: CATSRDEGAGFNEKLFF. The DNA of the CDR3 is TGTGCCACCAGCAGAGATGAGGGGGCAGGCTTTAATGAAAAACTGTTTTTT.

This chain connects TRBV5-3 to TRBJ2-5, with 15 bases aligning to TRBD2. TRBV5-3 is known as an ORF, though its function is uncertain. The CDR3 runs 19 residues. V was pared by 4 bases and J by 5 bases, with 15 bases of the junction left unmatched. The CDR3 protein is CARSQRTSGREAFRETQYF. The CDR3, as DNA: TGTGCCAGAAGCCAACGGACTAGCGGGAGGGAGGCGTTTCGGGAGACCCAGTACTTC.

This clone was observed once. The chain combines TRBV30 with TRBJ1-6; possibly TRBD1 for D (6 bases). V shed 2 bases and J shed 2 bases, with 10 bases lying between them. Looked up from germline, CDR1 is GTSNPN and CDR2 is SVGIG (reference sequence). This CDR3 has 15 residues. DNA for the CDR3: TGTGCCTGGAGTCCCGGACAGACCTATAATTCACCCCTCCACTTT. This sequence encodes CAWSPGQTYNSPLHF.

The chain carries TRBV29-1 and TRBJ1-5; D not resolved. With 4 bases removed from V and 2 bases from J, the gap between germline ends came to 6 bases. The CDR3 consists of 12 residues. Germline V lookup: CDR1 SQVTM, CDR2 ANQGSEA. The CDR3 spells CSVGEGNQPQHF. The CDR3, as DNA: TGCAGCGTTGGGGAGGGCAATCAGCCCCAGCATTTT.

The rearrangement uses TRBV11-1 and TRBJ2-7; D unresolved. This CDR3 has 15 amino acids. Germline lookup yields CDR1 SGHAT and CDR2 FQDESV (reference sequence). V lost 0 bases and J 0 bases, leaving 9 bases between the germline ends. The CDR3 protein is CASSLASSSSYEQYF. For the CDR3, the DNA is TGTGCCAGCAGCTTAGCGAGCTCAAGCTCCTACGAGCAGTACTTC.

The J gene is TRBJ1-2, the V gene TRBV3-1 (or the pseudogene TRBV3-2); weak D call: TRBD1 (5 bases). Trimming shortened V by 3 bases and J by 4 bases, and 12 bases separated the two germline ends. Germline CDR1 is LGHDT and CDR2 is YNNKEL (reference sequence). The CDR3 has 14 amino acids. The CDR3 reads CASSHRGSFYGYTF. The CDR3 region has the DNA TGTGCCAGCAGCCATCGGGGGTCCTTCTATGGCTACACCTTC.

The chain employs TRBV28 and TRBJ1-6, with D possibly matching TRBD1 (6 bases). The CDR3 has 15 amino acids. Trimming shortened V by 6 bases and J by 8 bases, and 17 bases separated the two germline ends. From germline, CDR1 is MDHEN and CDR2 SYDVKM. CDR3: CASRPQGPVHSPLHF. The CDR3 nucleotides read TGTGCCAGCAGGCCACAGGGACCGGTCCATTCACCCCTCCACTTT.

In its sample, this clone was seen a few times. The gene calls are TRBV7-2 and TRBJ2-3; possibly TRBD2 for D (6 bases). Germline V gene data show CDR1 as SGHTA and CDR2 as FQGNSA. This CDR3 region has 15 residues. Trimming left V 3 bases short and J 5 bases short, with 15 bases between. The CDR3 loop reads CASSFSVPGLDTQYF. The CDR3 DNA sequence: TGTGCCAGCAGCTTTTCGGTACCGGGACTAGATACGCAGTATTTT.

This clone was observed once. V is TRBV18 and J is TRBJ1-4; 8 bases match TRBD1. From germline, CDR1 is KGHSH and CDR2 LQKENI. This CDR3 region has 16 residues. V lost 0 bases to trimming and J lost 4 bases; unmatched junction nucleotides: 4. The CDR3 reads CASSPPAGQDNEKLFF. The CDR3, as DNA: TGTGCCAGCTCACCACCCGCGGGACAGGATAATGAAAAACTGTTTTTT.

The V and J genes are TRBV28 and TRBJ1-2, with D perhaps matching TRBD1 (6 bases). The CDR3 totals 14 residues. Looked up from germline, CDR1 is MDHEN and CDR2 is SYDVKM. Trimming took 5 bases from V and 5 from J, leaving 15 bases between them. CDR3 bases: TGTGCCAGCAGTGGGGGAGGGGGAGAGTATGGCTACACCTTC. This gives the protein CASSGGGGEYGYTF.

This clone was seen only a few times. V and J are TRBV7-3 and TRBJ2-5, with 11 bases that match TRBD2. The CDR3 covers 15 residues. Trimming at V came to 5 bases and at J to 1 base, leaving 3 bases not matched to a gene. Germline loops: CDR1 SGHTA, CDR2 FQGTGA. CDR3: CASSTLAGAQETQYF. CDR3 nucleotide sequence: TGTGCCAGCAGCACACTAGCGGGGGCCCAAGAGACCCAGTACTTC. Filled out from reference TRBV7-3 and TRBJ2-5, the complete variable domain reads GAGVSQTPSNKVTEKGKYVELRCDPISGHTALYWYRQSLGQGPEFLIYFQGTGAADDSGLPNDRFFAVRPEGSVSTLKIQRTERGDSAVYLCASSTLAGAQETQYFGPGTRLLVL.

This clone was observed once. The V and J genes are TRBV20-1 and TRBJ2-5; 11 nucleotides line up with TRBD2. From germline, CDR1 is DFQATT and CDR2 SNEGSKA (reference sequence). With V trimmed by 5 bases and J by 5 bases, 13 bases remained unmatched. The CDR3 contains 16 residues. The CDR3 DNA follows: TGCAGTGCTTGTGATACTTCTAGCGGGAGGACGGAGACCCAGTACTTC. Translation gives CSACDTSSGRTETQYF.